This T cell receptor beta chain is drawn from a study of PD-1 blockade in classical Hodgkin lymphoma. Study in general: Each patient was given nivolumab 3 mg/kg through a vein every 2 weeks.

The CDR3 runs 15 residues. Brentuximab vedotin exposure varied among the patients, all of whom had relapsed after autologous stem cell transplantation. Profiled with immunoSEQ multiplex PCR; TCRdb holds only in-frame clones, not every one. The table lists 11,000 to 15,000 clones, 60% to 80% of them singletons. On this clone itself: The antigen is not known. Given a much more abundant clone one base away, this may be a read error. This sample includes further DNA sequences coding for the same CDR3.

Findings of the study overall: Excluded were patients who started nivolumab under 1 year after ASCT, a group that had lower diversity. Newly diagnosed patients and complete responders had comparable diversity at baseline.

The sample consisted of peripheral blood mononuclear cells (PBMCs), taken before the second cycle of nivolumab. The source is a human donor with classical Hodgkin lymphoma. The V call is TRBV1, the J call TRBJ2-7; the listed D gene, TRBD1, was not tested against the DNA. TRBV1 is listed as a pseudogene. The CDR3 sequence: CTSSQAGTDSYEQYF. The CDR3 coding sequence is TGCACTAGCAGCCAAGCCGGGACAGACTCCTACGAGCAGTACTTC.